The 21 T cell receptor beta chains reported below all come from one sample, sequenced in a study of T-cell memory formation after mild COVID-19. One entry per CDR3 protein results from TCRdb running MiXCR on the 5' RACE reads. The table records about 410,000 distinct CDR3 sequences, roughly 18% of them present only once. Material for sequencing was PBMCs or a T cell subset sorted from them (not recorded which). The receptors were gathered from a man aged 18 to 30 who had mild COVID-19 (a few samples of this study predate the infection). Cell type and time point are not known.

This clonotype turned up a few times. This chain uses TRBV5-5 with TRBJ2-2, with D maybe TRBD2 (5 bases). The CDR3 is 14 residues long. Trimming cost V 4 bases and J 4 bases, with 11 bases left between them. Germline V gives CDR1 SGHKS, CDR2 YYEKEE (reference sequence). In DNA form, the CDR3 reads TGTGCCAGCAGCCGAGGGCCGTCCACCGGGGAGCTGTTTTTT. Protein: CASSRGPSTGELFF.

The chain has TRBV6-2 or TRBV6-3 and TRBJ1-5, with 7 nucleotides matching TRBD1. The V segment lost 2 bases and the J segment 7 bases; nucleotides outside the gene matches: 11. The CDR3 spans 16 residues. Germline V gives CDR1 MNHEY, CDR2 SVGEGT. In nucleotides, the CDR3 is TGTGCCAGCAGTTACGTATCCAGGGGGATAAGACAGCCCCAGCATTTT. The encoded protein is CASSYVSRGIRQPQHF.

This clonotype was detected a few times. The chain combines TRBV7-2 with TRBJ1-2; 7 bases map to TRBD1. J lost 4 bases, V lost 0 bases, and 8 bases had no gene match. From germline, CDR1 is SGHTA and CDR2 FQGNSA. The CDR3 covers 16 residues. CDR3 sequence reads: CASSLASGQRAYGYTF. Here the CDR3 DNA reads TGTGCCAGCAGCTTAGCGTCGGGACAGAGAGCCTATGGCTACACCTTC. Filled out from reference TRBV7-2 and TRBJ1-2, the complete variable domain reads GAGVSQSPSNKVTEKGKDVELRCDPISGHTALYWYRQSLGQGLEFLIYFQGNSAPDKSGLPSDRFSAERTGGSVSTLTIQRTQQEDSAVYLCASSLASGQRAYGYTFGSGTRLTVV.

This clonotype turned up a few times. The CDR3 region is CASSQDPTGGEFGYTF. As DNA, the CDR3 is TGCGCCAGCAGCCAGGATCCAACAGGGGGCGAGTTTGGCTACACCTTC. V gene TRBV4-3 combines with J gene TRBJ1-2, with 9 bases fitting TRBD1. With 3 bases clipped from V and 7 bases from J, the junction kept 12 bases outside the gene matches. Germline values: CDR1 LGHNA, CDR2 YSLEER. The CDR3 spans 16 residues.

V gene TRBV6-6 combines with J gene TRBJ2-7; maybe TRBD1 (5 bases). Trimming cost V 4 bases and J 5 bases, with 9 bases left between them. CDR1 is MNHNY, CDR2 SVGAGI, per germline (reference sequence). The CDR3 sequence is 12 residues long. The DNA of the CDR3 is TGTGCCAGCAGTTTCCAGGGAAACGAGCAGTACTTC. Translated, it gives CASSFQGNEQYF.

This chain uses TRBV18 with TRBJ2-3; 7 bases align to TRBD2. Germline loops: CDR1 KGHSH, CDR2 LQKENI. This CDR3 is built from 15 residues. V shed 3 bases and J 2 bases; nucleotides not matched to a gene: 5. CDR3 in amino acids: CASSPASGNTDTQYF. DNA for the CDR3: TGTGCCAGCTCACCTGCTAGCGGTAACACAGATACGCAGTATTTT. The whole variable domain, remainder taken from reference TRBV18 and TRBJ2-3, is NAGVMQNPRHLVRRRGQEARLRCSPMKGHSHVYWYRQLPEEGLKFMVYLQKENIIDESGMPKERFSAEFPKEGPSILRIQQVVRGDSAAYFCASSPASGNTDTQYFGPGTRLTVL.

This clonotype was seen a handful of times. The genes are TRBV19 and TRBJ1-5; 11 bases are a match to TRBD1. The J segment lost 9 bases and the V segment lost 6 bases, leaving 10 bases of the junction unmatched. CDR1 is LNHDA, CDR2 SQIVND, per germline (reference sequence). The CDR3 contains 15 residues. The CDR3 sequence: CASRPGQGGRWPQHF. The CDR3 DNA reads as TGTGCCAGTAGGCCGGGACAGGGGGGCCGTTGGCCCCAGCATTTT.

The chain links TRBV29-1 to TRBJ2-2; D call uncertain. This CDR3 is 13 amino acids long. The germline V gene encodes CDR1 SQVTM and CDR2 ANQGSEA. Trimming cost V 3 bases and J 3 bases, with 8 bases left between them. CDR3 residues: CSVEGPDTGELFF. DNA of the CDR3: TGCAGCGTTGAGGGTCCTGACACCGGGGAGCTGTTTTTT.

This clonotype was observed a handful of times. The V call is TRBV7-9, the J call TRBJ2-3, with 12 bases fitting TRBD2. The trim removed 5 bases at V and 6 bases at J, leaving 6 bases unmatched. Germline V gene sequence: CDR1 SEHNR, CDR2 FQNEAQ (reference sequence). The CDR3 contains 15 residues. For the CDR3, the DNA is TGTGCCAGCAGCCCCACTAGCGGGGGGAAGGATACGCAGTATTTT. Translating gives CASSPTSGGKDTQYF.

The genes are TRBV4-3 and TRBJ2-5, with 7 bases that match TRBD2. V was clipped by 1 base and J by 0 bases; unmatched bases: 14. The CDR3 is 19 residues long. The germline gives CDR1 LGHNA, CDR2 YSLEER. The CDR3 here is CASSQAPLRDYLYQETQYF. CDR3 nucleotides: TGCGCCAGCAGCCAAGCCCCACTCCGGGACTACTTGTACCAAGAGACCCAGTACTTC.

This clonotype was seen a handful of times. CDR3 coding DNA: TGTGCCAGCAGTTACCCCGTTGGCAGCTCGAACACCGGGGAGCTGTTTTTT. It encodes CASSYPVGSSNTGELFF. The J gene is TRBJ2-2, the V gene TRBV7-2; D is uncertain. The CDR3 runs to 17 residues. V shed 6 bases and J shed 0 bases, with 17 bases lying between them. Germline CDR1 reads SGHTA; CDR2 reads FQGNSA.

This clonotype has at least ten counts. The V gene is TRBV4-1, the J gene TRBJ2-2, with D hard to call. Trimming cost V 2 bases and J 5 bases, with 9 bases left between them. CDR1 is MGHRA, CDR2 YSYEKL, per germline. The CDR3 has 14 residues. The CDR3 DNA follows: TGCGCCAGCAGCCAACCAGGTTGGACCGGGGAGCTGTTTTTT. This encodes CASSQPGWTGELFF.

The sample holds a few counts of this clonotype. The genes are TRBV5-4 and TRBJ2-7; no clear D gene. Looked up from germline, CDR1 is SGHNT and CDR2 is YYREEE (reference sequence). Trimming cost V 0 bases and J 3 bases, with 13 bases left between them. The CDR3 spans 15 residues. The CDR3 reads CASSLAASPFYEQYF. The CDR3 DNA reads as TGTGCCAGCAGCTTGGCCGCTTCACCCTTCTACGAGCAGTACTTC. The full variable domain, in which reference TRBV5-4 and TRBJ2-7 provide the parts outside the CDR3, is ETGVTQSPTHLIKTRGQQVTLRCSSQSGHNTVSWYQQALGQGPQFIFQYYREEENGRGNFPPRFSGLQFPNYSSELNVNALELDDSALYLCASSLAASPFYEQYFGPGTRLTVT.

This clonotype was detected only a few times. This sequence joins TRBV6-2 or TRBV6-3 and TRBJ2-7; no clear D gene. This CDR3 contains 15 residues. Trimming left V 2 bases short and J 0 bases short, with 11 bases between. Germline CDR1 is MNHEY and CDR2 is SVGEGT. CDR3 amino acids: CASSYAASSSYEQYV. CDR3 nucleotide sequence: TGTGCCAGCAGTTACGCAGCTTCGAGCTCCTACGAGCAGTACGTC.

This chain links TRBV6-2 or TRBV6-3 with TRBJ2-7; 8 positions match TRBD1. The CDR3 extends over 16 amino acids. The germline V gene encodes CDR1 MNHEY and CDR2 SVGEGT. The V segment lost 5 bases and the J segment 4 bases; nucleotides outside the gene matches: 13. The CDR3: CASSPPSGQEPYEQYF. As DNA, the CDR3 is TGTGCCAGCAGTCCCCCCTCGGGACAGGAACCTTACGAGCAGTACTTC.

This clonotype was observed a few times. The chain joins TRBV4-2 to TRBJ1-6; the match to TRBD1 covers 7 bases. This CDR3 is 13 amino acids long. CDR1 and CDR2 from the germline V gene are LGHNA and YNFKEQ. Trimming took 2 bases from V and 10 from J; bases not matched to a gene: 2. The CDR3 nucleotides are TGTGCCAGCAGCCAACCACAGGGGTCACCCCTCCACTTT. Translation gives CASSQPQGSPLHF.

This clonotype came up a few times. The chain recombines TRBV11-2 with TRBJ1-1; D may be TRBD1 (6 bases). V lost 4 bases, J lost 5 bases, and 17 bases lay in between. This CDR3 comprises 15 residues. The germline CDR1 and CDR2 sequences are SGHAT and FQNNGV. The DNA for the CDR3 is TGTGCCAGCAGCTCAACCGCAGGGGTGGGGACTGAAGCTTTCTTT. Residues: CASSSTAGVGTEAFF.

This clonotype was seen at least ten times. The chain combines TRBV3-1 with TRBJ1-3; D unclear. CDR3 length equals 15 residues. Trimming left V 1 base short and J 0 bases short, with 7 bases between. CDR1 is LGHDT and CDR2 is YNNKEL in the germline V gene (reference sequence). CDR3 nucleotide sequence: TGTGCCAGCAGCCAAGGGACCCGCTCTGGAAACACCATATATTTT. It is translated as CASSQGTRSGNTIYF.

This clonotype has only a few counts. The rearrangement links TRBV7-9 to TRBJ2-1, with D tentatively TRBD1 (7 bases). This CDR3 contains 12 residues. Germline V CDR1 and CDR2: SEHNR, FQNEAQ (reference sequence). V shed 6 bases and J shed 14 bases, with 17 bases lying between them. Here the CDR3 DNA reads TGTGCCAGCAGGACAGGGTCGGCTAGCGAGTTCTTC. Its translation is CASRTGSASEFF.

The V call is TRBV20-1, the J call TRBJ2-1, with 7 bases lining up with TRBD2. The CDR3 is 12 amino acids. J was trimmed by 0 bases and V by 8 bases; bases with no gene match: 1. Per germline, CDR1 DFQATT and CDR2 SNEGSKA (reference sequence). The CDR3 loop reads CSCGSSYNEQFF. The CDR3 nucleotides are TGCAGTTGCGGGAGCTCCTACAATGAGCAGTTCTTC.

This clonotype was seen a few times. The rearrangement joins TRBV28 to TRBJ1-1; D is unresolved. The CDR3 covers 12 residues. Germline V CDR1 and CDR2: MDHEN, SYDVKM. V lost 3 bases, J lost 8 bases, and 10 bases lay in between. CDR3 DNA: TGTGCCAGCAGTTTTCAAAGTTTGGAAGCTTTCTTT. Translating gives CASSFQSLEAFF.